This T cell receptor (beta chain) is drawn from a study of identical twins. TCRdb ran MiXCR on the 5' RACE reads and lists one entry per CDR3 protein. Among a few hundred thousand distinct CDR3 sequences, 9.5% to 10% were seen once, and the ten largest hold around 3.1%. Broader study findings: In drawing conclusions, the study used cross-sectional statistical analysis and did not follow the same donors.

In this sample, this clonotype turned up a few times. Its antigen remains unidentified. V lost 6 bases to trimming and J lost 0 bases, with 12 bases between them. The CDR3 totals 15 residues. Germline V lookup: CDR1 MDHEN, CDR2 SYDVKM. These records were also assigned to another study, of yellow fever vaccine responses in identical twins.

Sequences were obtained from PBMCs. The clonotype comes from a woman younger than 30 in good health. The J gene is TRBJ1-5, the V gene TRBV28; D remains ambiguous. In DNA, the CDR3 is TGTGCCAGCAGCTTGGGGAGGATTAGCAATCAGCCCCAGCATTTT. Its protein product is CASSLGRISNQPQHF.